This T cell receptor (beta chain) was sequenced during a study of blood T cell repertoires in COVID-19. Study summary: Whether acute or convalescent, the COVID-19 samples came from the United States, Italy and Spain.

The data were produced by immunoSEQ multiplex PCR, yet TCRdb's version contains in-frame clones alone and is incomplete. The table records 250,000 to 350,000 clones, 88% of them present only once. V lost 3 bases to trimming and J lost 2 bases; unmatched junction nucleotides: 5. Per the germline V gene, CDR1 is LNHDA and CDR2 is SQIVND (reference sequence). This CDR3 is built from 15 residues. The participants were between about 18 and 90 years old and came from under 25 US areas. V usage is TRBV19 and J usage is TRBJ2-7; TRBD1 matches at 9 bases. Specimen: PBMCs or T cells enriched from blood (not recorded which). This clonotype was obtained from a woman in her twenties or thirties who had recovered from COVID-19. CDR3 nucleotides: TGTGCCAGTAGTATCGCCGGGACAGGGCCCTACGAGCAGTACTTC. Protein product: CASSIAGTGPYEQYF.